The next 2 T cell receptor beta chains were all read from a single sample in a study of blood T cell repertoires in COVID-19. Sequencing used immunoSEQ multiplex PCR; TCRdb keeps in-frame clones, though not all of them. The table lists some 80,000 clones, around 80% of them singletons. The sample was peripheral blood. Receptors were obtained from a man aged 60-69 years with active or convalescent COVID-19.

The table lists this clone with a count of one. This rearrangement joins TRBV6-2 or TRBV6-3 to TRBJ2-7, with D perhaps matching TRBD1 (5 bases). Germline-derived CDR1 and CDR2 are MNHEY and SVGEGT. Between the trimmed V and J ends, which lost 0 bases and 4 bases, there was a span of 19 bases. This CDR3 has 17 amino acids. Here the CDR3 DNA reads TGTGCCAGCAGTTACTCGATCCGGCAGGGTCAATTTTACGAGCAGTACTTC. Translation gives CASSYSIRQGQFYEQYF.

This chain's CDR3 is CASSVNRDSGNQPQHF. As DNA, the CDR3 is TGTGCCAGCAGTGTTAATCGGGACAGTGGCAATCAGCCCCAGCATTTT. V usage is TRBV6-1 and J usage is TRBJ1-5, with 7 positions matching TRBD1. V was pared by 4 bases and J by 2 bases, with 8 bases of the junction left unmatched. The CDR3 runs to 16 residues. CDR1 is MNHNS and CDR2 is SASEGT in the germline V gene.